Sequencing of this TCR beta chain was carried out in a study of blood T cell repertoires in COVID-19. Turning to the study itself: The origin of the acute and convalescent COVID-19 samples was the United States, Italy and Spain. PBMCs, B-cell-depleted T cells, or T cells were the source of the cDNA or gDNA that made up the material.

The CDR3 loop spans 15 amino acids. Germline V gene data show CDR1 as SGHVS and CDR2 as FQNEAQ. Trimming pared 5 bases from V and 2 bases from J, leaving 14 bases between. Libraries were prepared by immunoSEQ multiplex PCR; TCRdb keeps only in-frame clonotypes and omits some of them. The sample has under 200,000 clones, approximately 82% seen once. Participants reported their clinical history, and cohort assignment relied on those reports. Symptom resolution, clearance, or two negative PCRs marked the recovered donors of Cohort 3. The sequencing input was PBMCs or T cells enriched from blood (not recorded which). The TCR sequence derives from a man in his 60s who had recovered from COVID-19. J is TRBJ2-3 and V is TRBV7-8; D is undetermined. CDR3 nucleotide sequence: TGTGCCAGCAGCCGAGCGAACAGAAACACAGATACGCAGTATTTT. Protein product: CASSRANRNTDTQYF.